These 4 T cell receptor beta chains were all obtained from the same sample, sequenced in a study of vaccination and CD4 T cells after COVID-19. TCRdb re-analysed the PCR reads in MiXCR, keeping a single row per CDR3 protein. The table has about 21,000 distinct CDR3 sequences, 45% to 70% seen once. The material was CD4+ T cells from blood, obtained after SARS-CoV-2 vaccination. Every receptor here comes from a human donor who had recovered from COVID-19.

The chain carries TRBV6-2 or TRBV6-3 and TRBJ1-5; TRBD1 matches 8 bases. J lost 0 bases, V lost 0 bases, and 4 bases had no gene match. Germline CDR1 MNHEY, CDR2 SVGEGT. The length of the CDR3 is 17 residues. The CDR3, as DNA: TGTGCCAGCAGTTACTCACAGGGGGTATATAGCAATCAGCCCCAGCATTTT. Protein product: CASSYSQGVYSNQPQHF.

The CDR3 is CASRWGGGGETQYF. DNA for the CDR3: TGTGCCAGCAGATGGGGGGGAGGGGGAGAGACCCAGTACTTC. The chain has TRBV7-2 and TRBJ2-5, with a possible D match to TRBD2 (7 bases). The CDR3 sequence is 14 residues long. The ends were cut back, 6 bases at V and 4 bases at J, with 15 bases in the middle. Germline CDR1 is SGHTA and CDR2 is FQGNSA. Full variable domain (missing parts from reference TRBV7-2 and TRBJ2-5): GAGVSQSPSNKVTEKGKDVELRCDPISGHTALYWYRQSLGQGLEFLIYFQGNSAPDKSGLPSDRFSAERTGGSVSTLTIQRTQQEDSAVYLCASRWGGGGETQYFGPGTRLLVL.

The CDR3 coding sequence is TGTGCCAGCATCGCTTCACAGCGTTCACCCCTCCACTTT. Protein sequence: CASIASQRSPLHF. The V gene is TRBV2, the J gene TRBJ1-6; D gene unclear. The CDR3 runs to 13 residues. Germline CDR1 SNHLY, CDR2 FYNNEI. Trimming pared 7 bases from V and 9 bases from J, leaving 13 bases between.

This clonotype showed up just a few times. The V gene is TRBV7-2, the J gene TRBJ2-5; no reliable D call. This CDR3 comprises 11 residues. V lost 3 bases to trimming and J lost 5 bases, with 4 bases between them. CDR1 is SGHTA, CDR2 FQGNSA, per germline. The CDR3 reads CASSFSETQYF. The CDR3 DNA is TGTGCCAGCAGCTTCTCGGAGACCCAGTACTTC.